These T cell receptor beta chains were read from a single sample in a study of T cell changes during pregnancy in multiple sclerosis. TCRdb's copy holds only in-frame clones and misses some; the assay was immunoSEQ multiplex PCR. The sample has about 40,000 clones; roughly 90% are singletons. The sequencing used CD8+ T cells from peripheral blood mononuclear cells, collected in the first trimester of pregnancy. These receptors all stem from a female donor with multiple sclerosis, enrolled in a pregnancy study. The CDR3 runs from the conserved cysteine through the conserved F or W. A D gene is named only where the DNA matches it firmly. Rows give clone size only sometimes, using once, few, many, or a class for an expanded clone.

. | TRBJ2-5 | TRBV6-5 | TRBD1 | TGTGCCAGCTGGGACAGGGGTAGGGAGACCCAGTACTTC | CASWDRGRETQYF
. | TRBJ2-2 | TRBV7-9 | . | TGTGCCAGTACCGGGAACACCGGGGAGCTGTTTTTT | CASTGNTGELFF
. | TRBJ2-1 | TRBV19 | TRBD1 | TGTGCCAGTAGTATAATAGGACAGGGCCGTCTAGGGGGATACAATGAGCAGTTCTTC | CASSIIGQGRLGGYNEQFF
. | TRBJ1-2 | TRBV5-1 | TRBD1 | TGCGCCAGCAGCTTTTCACAGGGGGAAGGTAACTATGGCTACACCTTC | CASSFSQGEGNYGYTF
. | TRBJ1-3 | TRBV11-2 | TRBD1 | TGTGCCAGCAGCGCCTGGGACAGAACTTACTCTGGAAACACCATATATTTT | CASSAWDRTYSGNTIYF
. | TRBJ2-1 | TRBV19 | . | TGTGCCAGTACAGTTTTTGGCAGCTACAATGAGCAGTTCTTC | CASTVFGSYNEQFF
. | TRBJ2-1 | TRBV5-8 | . | TGTGCCCGGTTCAGGGGGGATAAGCAGTTCTTC | CARFRGDKQFF
. | TRBJ2-7 | TRBV6-5 | TRBD1 | TGTGCCAGCAGTTACGGAACCGGGACAGAGTACGAGCAGTACTTC | CASSYGTGTEYEQYF
. | TRBJ2-2 | TRBV5-4 | TRBD1 | TGTGCCAGCAGCTTGGAGGGACAGGGGACCGGGGAGCTGTTTTTT | CASSLEGQGTGELFF
. | TRBJ2-7 | TRBV1 | . | TGCACCAGCAGCCAAGATCCTAGACAGGGTAAGACCTACGAGCAGTACTTC | CTSSQDPRQGKTYEQYF
. | TRBJ1-5 | TRBV11-1 | TRBD1 | TGTGCCAGCAGCCTCTGGGACAGGCAGCCCCAGCATTTT | CASSLWDRQPQHF
. | TRBJ1-1 | TRBV13 | . | TGTGCCAGCAGCTTAGCCCGGAGAGGACAACTTGAAGCTTTCTTT | CASSLARRGQLEAFF
. | TRBJ2-7 | TRBV27 | . | TGTGCCAGCAGTTTCGCTCAGGGCTACGAGCAGTACTTC | CASSFAQGYEQYF
few | TRBJ2-1 | TRBV7-9 | . | TGTGCCAGCAGCTCCACCAAGGCAGGATACAATGAGCAGTTCTTC | CASSSTKAGYNEQFF
few | TRBJ2-1 | TRBV6-4 | TRBD2 | TGTGCCAGCAGTTCCCTAGCGGGGGGCTACAATGAGCAGTTCTTC | CASSSLAGGYNEQFF
. | TRBJ1-1 | TRBV9 | TRBD1 | TGTGCCAGCAGCGCCGGGACAGGGGGTGAAGCTTTCTTT | CASSAGTGGEAFF
. | TRBJ2-3 | TRBV4-2 | TRBD2 | TGTGCCAGCAGCCAAGAAGATACTAGCGGGGAAACAGATACGCAGTATTTT | CASSQEDTSGETDTQYF
. | TRBJ2-5 | TRBV11-2 | . | TGTGCCAGCAGCTTAGGGCTCGGCAACGGGGCCCAGTACTTC | CASSLGLGNGAQYF
. | TRBJ2-5 | TRBV9 | TRBD2 | TGTGCCAGCAGCGTAGATCCAGCGGGGGACCAAGAGACCCAGTACTTC | CASSVDPAGDQETQYF
. | TRBJ1-5 | TRBV27 | . | TGTGCCAGCAGTTTAGGGGGCGGACAGCCCCAGCATTTT | CASSLGGGQPQHF
once | TRBJ1-2 | TRBV6-6 | . | TGTGCCAGCAGTTCCCCCACGACTTCTAACTATGGCTACACCTTC | CASSSPTTSNYGYTF
. | TRBJ2-3 | TRBV9 | . | TGTGCCAGCAGCGTAGCTACGGGCACAGATACGCAGTATTTT | CASSVATGTDTQYF
few | TRBJ1-1 | TRBV29-1 | . | TGCAGCGGCTGGAGTCGGGAAGCTTTCTTT | CSGWSREAFF
. | TRBJ2-5 | TRBV6-1 | . | TGTGCCACTACCCCGCGTATAAGCGGGCAAGAGACCCAGTACTTC | CATTPRISGQETQYF
few | TRBJ1-2 | TRBV2 | . | TGTGCCAGCAGTGTACAGGCGACCCAGATCTATGGCTACACCTTC | CASSVQATQIYGYTF
. | TRBJ2-3 | TRBV5-1 | TRBD2 | TGCGCCAGCAGCGCCACGACTAGCGGGGGGGGCACAGATACGCAGTATTTT | CASSATTSGGGTDTQYF